Presented here are 18 T cell receptor beta chains from one specimen sequenced in a study of blood T cells in healthy people across ages (dated by TCRdb to the mid-2010s). Library preparation employed 5' RACE. Sequenced using an Illumina HiSeq 2500. A second PCR of 7 to 11 cycles was run with a J-beta primer mix and a sample-barcoded 5' primer. The public reads were run again by TCRdb, first through fastp at Q25 and then through MiXCR, and only productive beta chains were kept. Rows with a matching CDR3 protein are joined into one entry that keeps the most common DNA and genes. The sample profile shows some 930,000 distinct CDR3 sequences; about 27% of them were found once. 9.5% to 13% of the sample rests with the top ten. The same sample was also used in a study of T cells of mothers and their children.

Sequenced input: blood. These receptor sequences come from a woman aged 40 to 50 in good health.

This clonotype has only a few counts. This rearrangement joins TRBV20-1 to TRBJ2-3; 8 bases are a match to TRBD2. The CDR3 spans 15 residues. The ends lost 0 bases at V and 6 bases at J; junction bases unmatched: 8. Germline V gene lookup returns CDR1 DFQATT and CDR2 SNEGSKA (reference sequence). The CDR3 coding sequence is TGCAGTGCTAGAGATCGGGGGGGGCTGCGGGATACGCAGTATTTT. Encoded protein: CSARDRGGLRDTQYF.

The chain has TRBV29-1 and TRBJ2-7; 12 nucleotides match TRBD2. Germline values: CDR1 SQVTM, CDR2 ANQGSEA. V lost 5 bases, J lost 3 bases, and 5 bases stayed unmatched. CDR3 size: 14 residues. For the CDR3, the DNA is TGCAGCGTTTGGGGACTAGCGGGCGACTACGAGCAGTACTTC. Its translation is CSVWGLAGDYEQYF.

This clonotype has more than one count but fewer than ten. In DNA, the CDR3 is TGTGCCAGCAGCCAATCCGCGGGCAATCAGCCCCAGCATTTT. Residues: CASSQSAGNQPQHF. V and J are TRBV16 and TRBJ1-5; no firm D call. CDR3 size: 14 residues. CDR1 is KGHSY, CDR2 FQNENV, per germline. Trimming took off 0 bases at V and 2 bases at J, with 5 bases between the two ends.

DNA of the CDR3: TGTGCCAGCAGCGATGGACAGGCCGGGGAGCTGTTTTTT. Amino acids: CASSDGQAGELFF. The chain couples TRBV9 to TRBJ2-2; 7 bases are a match to TRBD1. The CDR3 is 13 residues long. Germline V gene sequence: CDR1 SGDLS, CDR2 YYNGEE. V was clipped by 3 bases and J by 6 bases; unmatched bases: 2.

This clonotype has a handful of counts. V is TRBV5-1 and J is TRBJ2-5; TRBD1 is a possible D gene (6 bases). Trimming removed 3 bases at V and 0 bases at J, with 18 bases between. Looked up from germline, CDR1 is SGHRS and CDR2 is YFSETQ. The CDR3 is 17 residues long. The CDR3 DNA sequence: TGCGCCAGCAGCTATTCAGCCCCACGGACAGACCAAGAGACCCAGTACTTC. Its translation is CASSYSAPRTDQETQYF.

The rearrangement joins TRBV6-6 to TRBJ1-4, with D uncertain. This CDR3 has 14 residues. Germline V gene sequence: CDR1 MNHNY, CDR2 SVGAGI (reference sequence). Trimming removed 3 bases at V and 0 bases at J, with 5 bases between. CDR3 sequence reads: CASSYGATNEKLFF. The CDR3, as DNA: TGTGCCAGCAGTTATGGTGCAACTAATGAAAAACTGTTTTTT.

This chain uses TRBV27 with TRBJ1-5, with D possibly matching TRBD1 (5 bases). CDR3 length equals 16 residues. V was trimmed by 7 bases and J by 3 bases, leaving 19 bases between them. From germline, CDR1 is MNHEY and CDR2 SMNVEV (reference sequence). The CDR3 loop reads CASTGTAVASNQPQHF. Written as DNA, the CDR3 is TGTGCCAGCACCGGGACGGCAGTGGCGTCCAATCAGCCCCAGCATTTT.

This chain connects TRBV13 to TRBJ2-5, with 8 bases matching TRBD2. The germline CDR1 and CDR2 sequences are PRHDT and FYEKMQ (reference sequence). This CDR3 has 19 residues. Germline trimming cut 4 bases from V and 4 bases from J; bases unmatched to any gene: 20. The CDR3 sequence is CASSSRNLRAGVQAETQYF. The CDR3 nucleotides are TGTGCCAGCAGCTCTCGCAACCTGCGAGCGGGAGTTCAGGCAGAGACCCAGTACTTC. Complete variable domain (other parts from reference TRBV13 and TRBJ2-5): AAGVIQSPRHLIKEKRETATLKCYPIPRHDTVYWYQQGPGQDPQFLISFYEKMQSDKGSIPDRFSAQQFSDYHSELNMSSLELGDSALYFCASSSRNLRAGVQAETQYFGPGTRLLVL.

V gene TRBV9 combines with J gene TRBJ2-2, with D maybe TRBD1 (6 bases). Germline V gives CDR1 SGDLS, CDR2 YYNGEE. The CDR3 has 17 amino acids. Trimming removed 0 bases at V and 11 bases at J, with 23 bases between. The DNA of the CDR3 is TGTGCCAGCAGCGTAGCCTTGACAGGAGATCCCAGGCAAGAGCTGTTTTTT. Translated: CASSVALTGDPRQELFF.

V is TRBV20-1 and J is TRBJ1-2; 8 nucleotides align to TRBD1. This CDR3 comprises 13 residues. Germline V gene lookup returns CDR1 DFQATT and CDR2 SNEGSKA (reference sequence). J gave up 5 bases and V 6 bases, and 8 bases lay outside the gene matches. Written as DNA, the CDR3 is TGCAGTGCCCCCCGACAGGGGACTTATGGCTACACCTTC. Encoded protein: CSAPRQGTYGYTF.

The chain carries TRBV7-9 and TRBJ1-2; 7 bases are a match to TRBD1. The CDR3 is 13 amino acids. Germline V CDR1 and CDR2: SEHNR, FQNEAQ (reference sequence). The J segment lost 6 bases and the V segment lost 5 bases, leaving 6 bases of the junction unmatched. Written as DNA, the CDR3 is TGTGCCAGCAGCATCGGGACAGTCGATGGCTACACCTTC. Translated, it gives CASSIGTVDGYTF.

J is TRBJ2-3 and V is TRBV20-1, with D unclear. The CDR3 totals 14 residues. The germline V and J ends were trimmed by 5 bases and 3 bases, with 15 bases remaining between them. Looked up from germline, CDR1 is DFQATT and CDR2 is SNEGSKA (reference sequence). CDR3 in amino acids: CSAGRTLRTDTQYF. The CDR3 DNA sequence: TGCAGTGCTGGCCGGACCCTTAGGACAGATACGCAGTATTTT.

This clonotype was observed a handful of times. V usage is TRBV12-3 or TRBV12-4 and J usage is TRBJ1-2, with D possibly matching TRBD1 (5 bases). Trimming shortened V by 2 bases and J by 3 bases, and 13 bases separated the two germline ends. The CDR3 covers 15 residues. CDR3 protein: CASSLSRGVDYGYTF. The CDR3, as DNA: TGTGCCAGCAGTTTAAGTCGGGGGGTAGACTATGGCTACACCTTC.

The chain couples TRBV7-3 to TRBJ2-2, with D unclear. Trimming cost V 4 bases and J 1 base, with 4 bases left between them. There are 13 residues in the CDR3. Germline assignment: CDR1 SGHTA and CDR2 FQGTGA. The CDR3 here is CASSWLNTGELFF. CDR3 sequence (DNA): TGTGCCAGCAGCTGGTTGAACACCGGGGAGCTGTTTTTT.

This clonotype was seen many times. CDR3 residues: CASSLTPGGHLYEQYF. The CDR3 DNA sequence: TGCGCCAGCAGCTTAACCCCCGGTGGACATTTATACGAGCAGTACTTC. The chain is built from TRBV5-1 and TRBJ2-7; D might be TRBD1 (5 bases). The V gene lost 2 bases and the J gene lost 4 bases, with 19 bases spanning the gap. The CDR3 covers 16 residues. In germline, CDR1 is SGHRS, CDR2 YFSETQ.

As for this clonotype: This could be a read error, since a much larger clone is one nucleotide away. V is TRBV7-2 and J is TRBJ2-5, with D possibly called TRBD1 or TRBD2 (6 bases each). The length of the CDR3 is 13 residues. Germline V gene data show CDR1 as SGHTA and CDR2 as FQGNSA. V was clipped by 7 bases and J by 4 bases, with 13 bases between them. In DNA form, the CDR3 reads TGTGCCAGCAACCGGGGGCCGGGAGAGACCCAGTACTTC. Translating gives CASNRGPGETQYF.

Of note for this clonotype: A much larger clone lies one base from this, so it may be a read error. The chain employs TRBV9 and TRBJ2-7; D ambiguous. CDR3 length: 13 residues. Germline CDR1 reads SGDLS; CDR2 reads YYNGEE. The CDR3 region has the DNA TGTGCCAGCAGCGTAGAGTTAAACTACGTGCAGTACTTC. Its protein product is CASSVELNYVQYF.

At least ten counts were recorded for this clonotype. J is TRBJ1-5 and V is TRBV20-1; TRBD1 matches 10 bases. Germline lookup yields CDR1 DFQATT and CDR2 SNEGSKA (reference sequence). CDR3 length: 16 amino acids. With 2 bases clipped from V and 2 bases from J, the junction kept 6 bases outside the gene matches. CDR3 DNA: TGCAGTGCTAGATCCTGGACAGGGGGAGGCAATCAGCCCCAGCATTTT. Amino acids: CSARSWTGGGNQPQHF.